The 14 T cell receptor beta chains below come from one sample, sequenced in a study of untreated major depressive disorder. TCRdb's table, derived via immunoSEQ multiplex PCR, lists solely in-frame clones and lacks some. Of over 20,000 clones listed, 70% to 90% are singletons. The specimen sequenced was CD4+ T cells from PBMCs. These receptor sequences come from a woman in her twenties or thirties in good health.

The chain employs TRBV29-1 and TRBJ2-1, with D hard to call. Germline values: CDR1 SQVTM, CDR2 ANQGSEA. V dropped 4 bases and J dropped 5 bases, with 6 bases sitting between them. CDR3 length equals 11 residues. The DNA for the CDR3 is TGCAGCGTTGGGGCCGACAATGAGCAGTTCTTC. Encoded protein: CSVGADNEQFF.

The chain recombines TRBV2 with TRBJ1-1; 8 bases map to TRBD1. This CDR3 comprises 15 residues. Germline V lookup: CDR1 SNHLY, CDR2 FYNNEI. The J segment lost 6 bases and the V segment lost 5 bases, leaving 11 bases of the junction unmatched. The CDR3 loop reads CASSTDRAKQSEAFF. The CDR3 DNA reads TGTGCCAGCAGTACGGACAGGGCTAAGCAGTCTGAAGCTTTCTTT. Based on the CDR3 plus reference TRBV2 and TRBJ1-1, the full variable domain is EPEVTQTPSHQVTQMGQEVILRCVPISNHLYFYWYRQILGQKVEFLVSFYNNEISEKSEIFDDQFSVERPDGSNFTLKIRSTKLEDSAMYFCASSTDRAKQSEAFFGQGTRLTVV.

The rearrangement uses TRBV11-2 and TRBJ2-2; no clear D gene. Looked up from germline, CDR1 is SGHAT and CDR2 is FQNNGV. The CDR3 extends over 16 amino acids. The ends were cut back, 5 bases at V and 0 bases at J, with 13 bases in the middle. The CDR3: CASSQGRAANTGELFF. DNA for the CDR3: TGTGCCAGCAGCCAAGGACGGGCCGCGAACACCGGGGAGCTGTTTTTT.

The gene calls are TRBV7-2 and TRBJ1-2; D gene uncertain. Germline CDR1 reads SGHTA; CDR2 reads FQGNSA. CDR3 length equals 13 residues. Deletions cut 4 bases from V and 5 bases from J, with 11 bases between. The CDR3 region has the DNA TGTGCCAGCAGCTCTTCCAGGTTTTATGGCTACACCTTC. Residues: CASSSSRFYGYTF.

The rearrangement links TRBV2 to TRBJ2-2; 7 bases line up with TRBD1. The V gene end was trimmed by 2 bases and the J gene end by 7 bases; junction bases not matched to a gene: 7. The CDR3 runs to 15 residues. Germline V gives CDR1 SNHLY, CDR2 FYNNEI. CDR3 DNA: TGTGCCAGCAGTGAAAACGGACAGGCGGGCGGGGAGCTGTTTTTT. Its protein is CASSENGQAGGELFF. The whole variable domain, remainder taken from reference TRBV2 and TRBJ2-2, is EPEVTQTPSHQVTQMGQEVILRCVPISNHLYFYWYRQILGQKVEFLVSFYNNEISEKSEIFDDQFSVERPDGSNFTLKIRSTKLEDSAMYFCASSENGQAGGELFFGEGSRLTVL.

The CDR3: CASSYSTGNNYGYTF. The CDR3 DNA sequence: TGTGCCAGCAGTTATAGTACAGGGAATAACTATGGCTACACCTTC. The chain recombines TRBV6-5 with TRBJ1-2; D may be TRBD1 (6 bases). Trimming took off 3 bases at V and 1 base at J, with 12 bases between the two ends. Germline V lookup: CDR1 MNHEY, CDR2 SVGAGI. The CDR3 spans 15 residues.

The CDR3 region is CASTWGQGGYGYTF. DNA for the CDR3: TGTGCCAGCACCTGGGGGCAGGGAGGCTATGGCTACACCTTC. The genes are TRBV28 and TRBJ1-2, with D possibly being TRBD1 (6 bases). The CDR3 has 14 residues. Per the germline V gene, CDR1 is MDHEN and CDR2 is SYDVKM. Trimming shortened V by 7 bases and J by 4 bases, and 16 bases separated the two germline ends.

The gene calls are TRBV30 and TRBJ2-7; D gene uncertain. Germline CDR1 and CDR2: GTSNPN and SVGIG (reference sequence). The CDR3 loop spans 14 amino acids. Trimming shortened V by 0 bases and J by 3 bases, and 12 bases separated the two germline ends. The CDR3 loop is CAWSVSKGIYEQYF. CDR3 sequence (DNA): TGTGCCTGGAGTGTATCCAAGGGAATCTACGAGCAGTACTTC.

The chain uses TRBV19 and TRBJ1-6, with D tentatively TRBD1 (6 bases). The germline CDR1 and CDR2 sequences are LNHDA and SQIVND (reference sequence). Trimming stripped 7 bases from V and 8 bases from J, with 18 bases between. This CDR3 is built from 15 residues. CDR3 bases: TGTGCCAGTACCACACAGGGATTAGACGATTCACCCCTCCACTTT. It encodes CASTTQGLDDSPLHF.

Concerning this clone: Other DNA sequences of this sample code for an identical CDR3. The rearrangement links TRBV2 to TRBJ1-1; possibly TRBD1 for D (5 bases). Germline CDR1 is SNHLY and CDR2 is FYNNEI. V lost 6 bases to trimming and J lost 0 bases, with 11 bases between them. The CDR3 contains 14 residues. CDR3 loop: CASRRDGLNTEAFF. Written as DNA, the CDR3 is TGTGCCAGCAGGCGGGACGGACTGAACACTGAAGCTTTCTTT. The full variable domain, with the rest looked up from reference TRBV2 and TRBJ1-1, is EPEVTQTPSHQVTQMGQEVILRCVPISNHLYFYWYRQILGQKVEFLVSFYNNEISEKSEIFDDQFSVERPDGSNFTLKIRSTKLEDSAMYFCASRRDGLNTEAFFGQGTRLTVV.

This clone has only a few counts. The V and J genes are TRBV5-4 and TRBJ1-1; TRBD1 is a possible D gene (6 bases). The germline V gene encodes CDR1 SGHNT and CDR2 YYREEE (reference sequence). This CDR3 has 13 residues. The ends were cut back, 0 bases at V and 8 bases at J, with 11 bases in the middle. CDR3 region: CASSLARGKEAFF. The CDR3 region has the DNA TGTGCCAGCAGCTTGGCCAGGGGTAAGGAAGCTTTCTTT.

The V gene is TRBV7-9, the J gene TRBJ1-1; the D is unclear. The CDR3 covers 13 residues. Germline-derived CDR1 and CDR2 are SEHNR and FQNEAQ (reference sequence). Between the trimmed V and J ends, which lost 3 bases and 6 bases, there was a span of 11 bases. In DNA form, the CDR3 reads TGTGCCAGCAGCTTGTGGGAGAGGGCTGAAGCTTTCTTT. Protein product: CASSLWERAEAFF. Full variable domain (rest looked up from reference TRBV7-9 and TRBJ1-1): DTGVSQNPRHKITKRGQNVTFRCDPISEHNRLYWYRQTLGQGPEFLTYFQNEAQLEKSRLLSDRFSAERPKGSFSTLEIQRTEQGDSAMYLCASSLWERAEAFFGQGTRLTVV.

The chain has TRBV5-5 and TRBJ1-2; no clear D. CDR3 length: 15 residues. V was trimmed by 4 bases and J by 5 bases, leaving 18 bases between them. The germline CDR1 and CDR2 sequences are SGHKS and YYEKEE (reference sequence). This CDR3 reads CASSPGGYRGYGYTF. CDR3 coding DNA: TGTGCCAGCAGCCCCGGAGGTTATCGGGGATATGGCTACACCTTC.

V usage is TRBV9 and J usage is TRBJ1-2; D might be TRBD1 (5 bases). V gave up 4 bases and J gave up 6 bases, with 22 bases separating them. The CDR3 runs 16 residues. Germline V gene sequence: CDR1 SGDLS, CDR2 YYNGEE. The CDR3 sequence is CASSPRTLKSPDGYTF. The CDR3 bases are TGTGCCAGCAGCCCTCGGACACTTAAGTCCCCTGATGGCTACACCTTC.